This passage covers 7 T cell receptor beta chains from one sample sequenced in a study of monozygotic twins with cystic fibrosis. Assay used: immunoSEQ multiplex PCR; TCRdb lists only in-frame clones, some missing. The repertoire includes 15,000 to 25,000 clones, about 89% of them detected once, and more than 1.5% sits in the top ten. Sequenced: blood. These receptors came from a girl aged 2 to 10 with cystic fibrosis.

This chain joins TRBV13 and TRBJ2-1; TRBD2 is a possible D gene (6 bases). The CDR3 has 17 amino acids. Trimming took 1 base from V and 1 from J, leaving 14 bases between them. From germline, CDR1 is PRHDT and CDR2 FYEKMQ (reference sequence). The CDR3 DNA sequence: TGTGCCAGCAGCTTAGAAGGTCTTAGCGGATCCTACAATGAGCAGTTCTTC. This translates into CASSLEGLSGSYNEQFF.

This clone has a single count. The CDR3 DNA reads TGTGCCAGTAGTATAGATCGGGCAAGAGCAGACTATGGCTACACCTTC. It yields the protein CASSIDRARADYGYTF. The chain recombines TRBV19 with TRBJ1-2; no clear D. There are 16 residues in the CDR3. The germline CDR1 and CDR2 sequences are LNHDA and SQIVND (reference sequence). V was trimmed by 0 bases and J by 3 bases, leaving 14 bases between them.

This clone was picked up a small number of times. The chain carries TRBV2 and TRBJ1-1; 8 bases are shared with TRBD1. The ends lost 4 bases at V and 3 bases at J; junction bases unmatched: 4. Germline V gene sequence: CDR1 SNHLY, CDR2 FYNNEI. The CDR3 spans 14 residues. Here the CDR3 DNA reads TGTGCCAGCAGTGCCGACAGGGGTTACACTGAAGCTTTCTTT. Amino acids: CASSADRGYTEAFF. Supplemented by reference TRBV2 and TRBJ1-1, the full variable domain reads EPEVTQTPSHQVTQMGQEVILRCVPISNHLYFYWYRQILGQKVEFLVSFYNNEISEKSEIFDDQFSVERPDGSNFTLKIRSTKLEDSAMYFCASSADRGYTEAFFGQGTRLTVV.

The chain couples TRBV25-1 to TRBJ2-1; D tentatively reads TRBD1 or TRBD2 (5 bases each). Trimming stripped 7 bases from V and 4 bases from J, with 14 bases between. The CDR3 totals 14 residues. From germline, CDR1 is MGHDK and CDR2 SYGVNS. The CDR3 DNA reads TGTGCCAGCATGGGGGAGCAGCCTTACAATGAGCAGTTCTTC. Protein sequence: CASMGEQPYNEQFF.

The chain uses TRBV4-1 and TRBJ2-1; D remains ambiguous. There are 12 residues in the CDR3. V lost 1 base to trimming and J lost 8 bases, with 6 bases between them. The germline CDR1 and CDR2 sequences are MGHRA and YSYEKL. The CDR3 loop is CASSQGPDEQFF. The CDR3, as DNA: TGCGCCAGCAGCCAAGGGCCGGATGAGCAGTTCTTC.

This clone was recorded only once. V and J are TRBV5-4 and TRBJ1-6, with D possibly matching TRBD1 (6 bases). The V and J ends lost 4 bases and 5 bases respectively, with 13 bases between them. Per germline, CDR1 SGHNT and CDR2 YYREEE (reference sequence). This CDR3 spans 15 amino acids. Here the CDR3 reads CASSEGDANNSPLHF. The CDR3 nucleotides are TGTGCCAGCAGCGAGGGGGACGCCAATAATTCACCCCTCCACTTT.

The chain has TRBV30 and TRBJ1-2, with 7 bases lining up with TRBD1. Germline CDR1 and CDR2: GTSNPN and SVGIG (reference sequence). V was pared by 2 bases and J by 2 bases, with 2 bases of the junction left unmatched. The CDR3 length is 13 residues. CDR3 nucleotides: TGTGCCTGGAGTAAGGGGGCGAACTATGGCTACACCTTC. Its translation: CAWSKGANYGYTF. Complete variable domain (other parts from reference TRBV30 and TRBJ1-2): SQTIHQWPATLVQPVGSPLSLECTVEGTSNPNLYWYRQAAGRGLQLLFYSVGIGQISSEVPQNLSASRPQDRQFILSSKKLLLSDSGFYLCAWSKGANYGYTFGSGTRLTVV.